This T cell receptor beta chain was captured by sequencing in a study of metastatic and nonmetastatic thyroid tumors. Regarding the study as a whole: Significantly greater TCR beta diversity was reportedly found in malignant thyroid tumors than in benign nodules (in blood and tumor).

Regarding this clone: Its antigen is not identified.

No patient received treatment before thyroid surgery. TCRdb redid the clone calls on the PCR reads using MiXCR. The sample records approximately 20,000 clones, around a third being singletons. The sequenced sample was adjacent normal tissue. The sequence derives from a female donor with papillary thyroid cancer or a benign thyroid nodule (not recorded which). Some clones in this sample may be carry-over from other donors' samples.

The CDR3 is CATSTGGGETQYF. CDR3 sequence (DNA): TGTGCCACCAGTACAGGTGGGGGAGAGACCCAGTACTTC. The V call is TRBV15, the J call TRBJ2-5; perhaps D is TRBD1 or TRBD2 (5 bases each). V was shortened by 6 bases and J by 4 bases, with 12 bases between the two germline ends. The CDR3 extends over 13 amino acids. Germline V lookup: CDR1 LNHNV, CDR2 YYDKDF (reference sequence).